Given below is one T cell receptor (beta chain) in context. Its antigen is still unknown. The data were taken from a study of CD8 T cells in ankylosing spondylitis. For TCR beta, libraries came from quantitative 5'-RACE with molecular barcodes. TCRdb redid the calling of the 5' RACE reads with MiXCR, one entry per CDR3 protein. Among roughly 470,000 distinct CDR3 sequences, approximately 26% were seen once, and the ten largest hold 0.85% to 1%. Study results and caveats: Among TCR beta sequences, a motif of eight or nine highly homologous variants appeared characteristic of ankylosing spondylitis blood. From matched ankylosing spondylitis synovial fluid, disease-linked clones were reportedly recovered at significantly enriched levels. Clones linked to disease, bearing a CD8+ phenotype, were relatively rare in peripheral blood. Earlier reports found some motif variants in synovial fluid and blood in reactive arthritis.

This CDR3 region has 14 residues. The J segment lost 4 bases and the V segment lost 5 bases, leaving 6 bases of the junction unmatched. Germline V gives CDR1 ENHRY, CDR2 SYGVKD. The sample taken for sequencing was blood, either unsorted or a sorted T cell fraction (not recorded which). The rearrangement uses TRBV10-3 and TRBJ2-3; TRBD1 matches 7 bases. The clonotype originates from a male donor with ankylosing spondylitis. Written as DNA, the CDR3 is TGTGCCATCAGTTCGACAGGGTGGGCAGATACGCAGTATTTT. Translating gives CAISSTGWADTQYF.